A single sample is the source of the 10 T cell receptor beta chains below, sequenced in a study of blood T cell repertoires in COVID-19. The data were produced by immunoSEQ multiplex PCR, yet TCRdb's version contains in-frame clones alone and is incomplete. The table includes about 210,000 clones, about 80% detected once. Specimen: peripheral blood. The receptors here all came from a woman older than 75 with COVID-19, enrolled during active disease.

This sequence joins TRBV19 and TRBJ1-2; 9 bases are a match to TRBD1. Germline V gene data show CDR1 as LNHDA and CDR2 as SQIVND (reference sequence). V shed 5 bases and J 5 bases; nucleotides not matched to a gene: 6. This CDR3 spans 14 amino acids. CDR3 nucleotide sequence: TGTGCCAGTAGTCCGGACAGGGGACGGTATGGCTACACCTTC. Translated: CASSPDRGRYGYTF.

This clone was recorded only once. The chain combines TRBV12-5 with TRBJ1-5; TRBD1 aligns across 9 bases. The CDR3 loop spans 16 amino acids. J was trimmed by 6 bases and V by 5 bases; bases with no gene match: 11. Per the germline V gene, CDR1 is LGHNT and CDR2 is FRNRAP. DNA of the CDR3: TGTGCTAGTGGTCTCACTCGACAGGGGGAGGGTCAGCCCCAGCATTTT. This codes for CASGLTRQGEGQPQHF.

This sequence joins TRBV5-5 and TRBJ1-5, with no clear D. This CDR3 is 12 amino acids long. Germline lookup yields CDR1 SGHKS and CDR2 YYEKEE (reference sequence). V was clipped by 5 bases and J by 5 bases, with 8 bases between them. Here the CDR3 reads CASSKIDQPQHF. CDR3 DNA: TGTGCCAGCAGTAAAATCGATCAGCCCCAGCATTTT.

The chain couples TRBV19 to TRBJ2-2; D perhaps matches TRBD1 (6 bases). This CDR3 spans 14 amino acids. Germline V CDR1 and CDR2: LNHDA, SQIVND (reference sequence). V was cut by 4 bases and J by 4 bases, with 10 bases left in between. DNA of the CDR3: TGTGCCAGTAGTACTCAGGGGCGCACCGGGGAGCTGTTTTTT. Its translation: CASSTQGRTGELFF. Looking up the rest from reference TRBV19 and TRBJ2-2 gives the full variable domain: DGGITQSPKYLFRKEGQNVTLSCEQNLNHDAMYWYRQDPGQGLRLIYYSQIVNDFQKGDIAEGYSVSREKKESFPLTVTSAQKNPTAFYLCASSTQGRTGELFFGEGSRLTVL.

This clone was observed once. The chain is built from TRBV7-3 and TRBJ2-1, with 9 bases matching TRBD1. The CDR3 is made up of 14 amino acids. The germline V gene encodes CDR1 SGHTA and CDR2 FQGTGA. J lost 14 bases, V lost 1 base, and 9 bases had no gene match. The CDR3 nucleotides are TGTGCCAGCAGCTTAAGCAACCCGGGACAGGGAAAGTTCTTC. Protein product: CASSLSNPGQGKFF.

CDR3 sequence: CATSRELAGVARPAGETDTQYF. For the CDR3, the DNA is TGTGCCACCAGCAGAGAACTAGCGGGAGTGGCAAGGCCTGCGGGGGAGACAGATACGCAGTATTTT. The rearrangement links TRBV15 to TRBJ2-3; TRBD2 aligns across 11 bases. The germline V gene encodes CDR1 LNHNV and CDR2 YYDKDF (reference sequence). With V trimmed by 0 bases and J by 3 bases, 20 bases remained unmatched. CDR3 length: 22 residues. Supplemented by reference TRBV15 and TRBJ2-3, the full variable domain reads DAMVIQNPRYQVTQFGKPVTLSCSQTLNHNVMYWYQQKSSQAPKLLFHYYDKDFNNEADTPDNFQSRRPNTSFCFLDIRSPGLGDTAMYLCATSRELAGVARPAGETDTQYFGPGTRLTVL.

The CDR3 reads CASSLRQGVIGEQFF. In DNA form, the CDR3 reads TGTGCCAGCAGCCTCCGACAGGGAGTTATTGGTGAGCAGTTCTTC. This chain links TRBV7-2 with TRBJ2-1; 7 bases line up with TRBD1. This CDR3 spans 15 amino acids. V lost 5 bases to trimming and J lost 9 bases; unmatched junction nucleotides: 13. The germline gives CDR1 SGHTA, CDR2 FQGNSA. The whole variable domain, filled in from reference TRBV7-2 and TRBJ2-1, reads GAGVSQSPSNKVTEKGKDVELRCDPISGHTALYWYRQSLGQGLEFLIYFQGNSAPDKSGLPSDRFSAERTGGSVSTLTIQRTQQEDSAVYLCASSLRQGVIGEQFFGPGTRLTVL.

The chain is built from TRBV5-1 and TRBJ2-3, with D perhaps matching TRBD1 (5 bases). Germline values: CDR1 SGHRS, CDR2 YFSETQ. V was pared by 5 bases and J by 6 bases, with 16 bases between. The CDR3 length is 14 residues. This CDR3 reads CASSLSRAGDTQYF. The CDR3 DNA is TGCGCCAGCAGTCTTTCCAGGGCAGGGGATACGCAGTATTTT.

The chain recombines TRBV18 with TRBJ1-2, with D uncertain. Trimming shortened V by 3 bases and J by 3 bases, and 11 bases separated the two germline ends. CDR1 KGHSH and CDR2 LQKENI come from the germline V gene. The length of the CDR3 is 14 residues. Here the CDR3 DNA reads TGTGCCAGCTCACCGAGTTTAACAGACTATGGCTACACCTTC. Translating gives CASSPSLTDYGYTF.

This clone was counted a single time. This rearrangement joins TRBV7-2 to TRBJ1-1, with TRBD1 identical over 9 bases. Germline CDR1 reads SGHTA; CDR2 reads FQGNSA. The V gene end was trimmed by 5 bases and the J gene end by 13 bases; junction bases not matched to a gene: 5. The CDR3 consists of 11 residues. This CDR3 reads CASSQGTGLFF. In DNA, the CDR3 is TGTGCCAGCAGCCAAGGGACAGGGCTTTTCTTT.